This entry describes one TCR beta chain. Germline V gene lookup returns CDR1 LGHNT and CDR2 FRNRAP. Trimming cost V 6 bases and J 2 bases, with 17 bases left between them. The CDR3 contains 16 residues. The record originates from a study of identical twins. Each CDR3 protein is one row after TCRdb ran MiXCR on the 5' RACE reads. The data show around 240,000 distinct CDR3 sequences, around 7% seen once. A further study also used this sample, focusing on yellow fever vaccine responses in identical twins.

The sequenced sample was memory (CD45RO+) T cells sorted from blood. This receptor was taken from a woman aged 18-35 years in good health. The chain couples TRBV12-5 to TRBJ2-1; TRBD1 might be the D (5 bases). This CDR3 is CASGLREVTTYNEQFF. In nucleotides, the CDR3 is TGTGCTAGTGGCCTCAGGGAAGTAACCACCTACAATGAGCAGTTCTTC.